Shown below are 30 T cell receptor beta chains from a single sample sequenced in a study of PD-L1 blockade in urothelial cancer. Sample time point: peripheral blood 6 weeks after treatment start. Here immunoSEQ multiplex PCR was the method, and the copy in TCRdb shows in-frame clones only, minus some. The table lists around 110,000 clones, 75% to 95% of them singletons. Specimen: PBMCs, collected around atezolizumab (anti-PD-L1) treatment. The receptors originated from a man aged 55 to 70 with urothelial cancer.

This clone was observed a single time. The V gene is TRBV25-1, the J gene TRBJ2-5, with TRBD1 matching over 11 bases. The V gene end was trimmed by 8 bases and the J gene end by 0 bases; junction bases not matched to a gene: 2. The CDR3 spans 14 residues. The germline V gene encodes CDR1 MGHDK and CDR2 SYGVNS. CDR3 protein: CASGDRGYQETQYF. The CDR3 coding sequence is TGTGCCAGCGGGGACAGGGGGTACCAAGAGACCCAGTACTTC. Together with reference TRBV25-1 and TRBJ2-5, the CDR3 gives the full variable domain: EADIYQTPRYLVIGTGKKITLECSQTMGHDKMYWYQQDPGMELHLIHYSYGVNSTEKGDLSSESTVSRIRTEHFPLTLESARPSHTSQYLCASGDRGYQETQYFGPGTRLLVL.

This rearrangement joins TRBV7-2 to TRBJ1-3; 7 bases match TRBD1. Trimming removed 1 base from V and 0 bases from J; junction bases left unmatched: 9. Per germline, CDR1 SGHTA and CDR2 FQGNSA. This CDR3 has 18 amino acids. The CDR3 nucleotides read TGTGCCAGCAGCTTAGGGGGCAGGGGGTACTCCTCTGGAAACACCATATATTTT. Amino acid sequence: CASSLGGRGYSSGNTIYF. Full variable domain (missing parts from reference TRBV7-2 and TRBJ1-3): GAGVSQSPSNKVTEKGKDVELRCDPISGHTALYWYRQSLGQGLEFLIYFQGNSAPDKSGLPSDRFSAERTGGSVSTLTIQRTQQEDSAVYLCASSLGGRGYSSGNTIYFGEGSWLTVV.

V gene TRBV2 combines with J gene TRBJ2-3, with a tentative D call TRBD1 (6 bases). This CDR3 has 17 amino acids. The V end was cut by 3 bases, the J end by 3 bases, with 19 bases between. In germline, CDR1 is SNHLY, CDR2 FYNNEI. The CDR3 DNA reads as TGTGCCAGCAGTGATTGGGACAAGGATGGTGGAACAGATACGCAGTATTTT. It translates to CASSDWDKDGGTDTQYF.

The J gene is TRBJ1-4, the V gene TRBV30; TRBD1 matches 9 bases. Per germline, CDR1 GTSNPN and CDR2 SVGIG (reference sequence). V lost 8 bases and J lost 6; bases outside the gene matches: 4. The CDR3 totals 12 residues. The CDR3 DNA reads as TGTGCCCAACAGGGGGCCGATGAAAAACTGTTTTTT. Protein: CAQQGADEKLFF.

The chain combines TRBV7-2 with TRBJ2-5, with D possibly matching TRBD1 (6 bases). The CDR3 consists of 15 residues. Germline V CDR1 and CDR2: SGHTA, FQGNSA. The ends were cut back, 2 bases at V and 1 base at J, with 11 bases in the middle. In DNA, the CDR3 is TGTGCCAGCAGCTTACTGACAGGAGCCCAAGAGACCCAGTACTTC. Translated: CASSLLTGAQETQYF.

The chain recombines TRBV19 with TRBJ1-5; 7 bases match TRBD1. Losses at the gene ends were 6 bases for V and 2 bases for J; bases not matched to a gene: 4. CDR3 length: 14 amino acids. Germline V gene lookup returns CDR1 LNHDA and CDR2 SQIVND (reference sequence). CDR3 amino acids: CASSLTGGNQPQHF. The CDR3 DNA is TGTGCCAGTAGCCTCACAGGGGGCAATCAGCCCCAGCATTTT.

The rearrangement joins TRBV6-5 to TRBJ2-7; 7 nucleotides agree with TRBD1. The CDR3 extends over 16 amino acids. The V segment lost 0 bases and the J segment 1 base; nucleotides outside the gene matches: 6. Germline V gene data show CDR1 as MNHEY and CDR2 as SVGAGI. In DNA, the CDR3 is TGTGCCAGCAGTTACTCCATGGGACAGAAATCCTACGAGCAGTACTTC. As protein: CASSYSMGQKSYEQYF.

This clone was seen only once. The chain couples TRBV5-4 to TRBJ2-3; 7 bases match TRBD2. V shed 2 bases and J 3 bases; nucleotides not matched to a gene: 0. This CDR3 has 13 amino acids. CDR1 and CDR2 from the germline V gene are SGHNT and YYREEE (reference sequence). CDR3 bases: TGTGCCAGCAGCTTAGCGGGAACAGATACGCAGTATTTT. Protein product: CASSLAGTDTQYF.

The chain combines TRBV9 with TRBJ2-3; 15 bases are shared with TRBD2. The CDR3 runs to 16 residues. V was pared by 0 bases and J by 6 bases, with 2 bases of the junction left unmatched. The V gene's germline CDR1 is SGDLS and CDR2 YYNGEE. The CDR3 spells CASSVEGTSGRDTQYF. DNA for the CDR3: TGTGCCAGCAGCGTAGAGGGGACTAGCGGGAGGGATACGCAGTATTTT.

This chain uses TRBV4-2 with TRBJ2-5; 12 bases are a match to TRBD2. The ends lost 0 bases at V and 5 bases at J; junction bases unmatched: 4. This CDR3 has 16 amino acids. Germline values: CDR1 LGHNA, CDR2 YNFKEQ. The CDR3 coding sequence is TGTGCCAGCAGCCAAGATCCTAGCGGGGGGGCTGAGACCCAGTACTTC. Its translation is CASSQDPSGGAETQYF.

The rearrangement joins TRBV4-3 to TRBJ2-5; weak D call: TRBD1 (6 bases). The CDR3 has 15 residues. Looked up from germline, CDR1 is LGHNA and CDR2 is YSLEER. Deletions cut 2 bases from V and 4 bases from J, with 14 bases between. CDR3 sequence reads: CASSQSRGIGETQYF. The CDR3 bases are TGCGCCAGCAGCCAAAGTAGGGGGATAGGAGAGACCCAGTACTTC.

The rearrangement joins TRBV19 to TRBJ2-1, with a possible D match to TRBD1 (6 bases). The V end lost 4 bases, the J end lost 0 bases, and 13 bases lay between the germline ends. Germline CDR1 LNHDA, CDR2 SQIVND (reference sequence). CDR3 length equals 16 residues. CDR3 coding DNA: TGTGCCAGTAGTACAGATAGGACAGTCTCCTACAATGAGCAGTTCTTC. It is translated as CASSTDRTVSYNEQFF. Looking up the rest from reference TRBV19 and TRBJ2-1 gives the full variable domain: DGGITQSPKYLFRKEGQNVTLSCEQNLNHDAMYWYRQDPGQGLRLIYYSQIVNDFQKGDIAEGYSVSREKKESFPLTVTSAQKNPTAFYLCASSTDRTVSYNEQFFGPGTRLTVL.

The chain links TRBV7-2 to TRBJ1-5; D is perhaps TRBD1 (6 bases). The CDR3 extends over 16 amino acids. CDR1 and CDR2 (germline): SGHTA, FQGNSA. V was shortened by 1 base and J by 1 base, with 11 bases between the two germline ends. The CDR3 DNA follows: TGTGCCAGCAGCTTAGTGGGGGCAGGGAGCAATCAGCCCCAGCATTTT. It codes for CASSLVGAGSNQPQHF.

The chain combines TRBV29-1 with TRBJ1-1; D remains unclear. The V end lost 5 bases, the J end lost 1 base, and 8 bases lay between the germline ends. Germline V CDR1 and CDR2: SQVTM, ANQGSEA. The CDR3 length is 12 residues. CDR3 sequence (DNA): TGCAGCGTTTCAGGAGGGAACACTGAAGCTTTCTTT. The encoded protein is CSVSGGNTEAFF.

The rearrangement links TRBV11-2 to TRBJ1-1, with 8 bases matching TRBD1. The CDR3 is 13 amino acids. The trim removed 5 bases at V and 7 bases at J, leaving 6 bases unmatched. Germline lookup yields CDR1 SGHAT and CDR2 FQNNGV. CDR3 bases: TGTGCCAGCAGCCCAGGGGGCGCGGGTGAAGCTTTCTTT. As protein: CASSPGGAGEAFF.

The chain has TRBV7-9 and TRBJ2-7; 10 bases agree with TRBD1. The junction had 5 bases not matched to a gene; V was cut back by 3 bases and J by 0 bases. Per germline, CDR1 SEHNR and CDR2 FQNEAQ (reference sequence). The CDR3 covers 16 residues. The CDR3 is CASSLGTGVISYEQYF. DNA for the CDR3: TGTGCCAGCAGCTTGGGGACAGGGGTCATCTCCTACGAGCAGTACTTC.

The chain has TRBV9 and TRBJ2-3, with 10 bases that match TRBD1. Germline trimming cut 2 bases from V and 5 bases from J; bases unmatched to any gene: 5. CDR1 is SGDLS, CDR2 YYNGEE, per germline. CDR3 length: 15 residues. This CDR3 is CASSVTGGAGDTQYF. CDR3 nucleotide sequence: TGTGCCAGCAGCGTGACAGGGGGCGCGGGAGATACGCAGTATTTT.

This chain joins TRBV7-2 and TRBJ2-6, with D uncertain. Trimming took off 0 bases at V and 3 bases at J, with 6 bases between the two ends. The CDR3 is 15 residues long. CDR1 and CDR2 (germline): SGHTA, FQGNSA. CDR3 nucleotide sequence: TGTGCCAGCAGCTTAGCTCCTAGTGGGGCCAACGTCCTGACTTTC. Protein product: CASSLAPSGANVLTF.

This clone was recorded only once. The chain recombines TRBV11-2 with TRBJ2-1; TRBD1 aligns across 9 bases. Per the germline V gene, CDR1 is SGHAT and CDR2 is FQNNGV. The CDR3 consists of 15 residues. V lost 1 base, J lost 4 bases, and 2 bases stayed unmatched. The CDR3 region is CASSLGTGDYNEQFF. The CDR3 coding sequence is TGTGCCAGCAGCTTAGGGACAGGGGATTACAATGAGCAGTTCTTC.

The chain employs TRBV6-1 and TRBJ1-5; D possibly corresponds to TRBD1 (5 bases). CDR3 size: 14 residues. CDR1 MNHNS and CDR2 SASEGT come from the germline V gene. V was shortened by 6 bases and J by 7 bases, with 16 bases between the two germline ends. The CDR3 nucleotides are TGTGCCAGCAGGGAAACGGGGGGGGGACAGCCCCAGCATTTT. It codes for CASRETGGGQPQHF.

This clone was seen just once. V gene TRBV18 combines with J gene TRBJ1-5; 10 positions match TRBD1. J was trimmed by 4 bases and V by 4 bases; bases with no gene match: 1. Germline V gene data show CDR1 as KGHSH and CDR2 as LQKENI. CDR3 size: 14 residues. The CDR3 region is CASSQGQGNQPQHF. The DNA for the CDR3 is TGTGCCAGCTCACAGGGACAGGGGAATCAGCCCCAGCATTTT.

The chain combines TRBV19 with TRBJ2-7, with 9 bases lining up with TRBD1. With V trimmed by 8 bases and J by 6 bases, 14 bases remained unmatched. Germline V gives CDR1 LNHDA, CDR2 SQIVND (reference sequence). The CDR3 runs 15 residues. In nucleotides, the CDR3 is TGTGCCAGTTCATTGGGACAGGGAAGTCGGAGCGAGCAGTACTTC. The encoded protein is CASSLGQGSRSEQYF.

The V gene is TRBV10-3, the J gene TRBJ2-3, with a possible D match to TRBD2 (6 bases). This CDR3 region has 14 residues. The germline V gene encodes CDR1 ENHRY and CDR2 SYGVKD. V was trimmed by 6 bases and J by 4 bases, leaving 14 bases between them. Here the CDR3 reads CAIRPGLAPDTQYF. The CDR3 bases are TGTGCCATCAGGCCGGGACTGGCCCCAGATACGCAGTATTTT.

This clone was observed a single time. The rearrangement links TRBV7-2 to TRBJ1-5; 9 nucleotides agree with TRBD1. Germline CDR1 reads SGHTA; CDR2 reads FQGNSA. The CDR3 has 14 residues. The junction had 3 bases not matched to a gene; V was cut back by 4 bases and J by 5 bases. CDR3 amino acids: CASSSRTGDQPQHF. The CDR3 DNA sequence: TGTGCCAGCAGCTCAAGGACAGGGGATCAGCCCCAGCATTTT.

The chain employs TRBV4-1 and TRBJ2-1; 9 bases fit TRBD2. This CDR3 region has 17 residues. Germline V lookup: CDR1 MGHRA, CDR2 YSYEKL. The V segment lost 3 bases and the J segment 0 bases; nucleotides outside the gene matches: 6. The chain's CDR3 is CASSHLSGRSSYNEQFF. Here the CDR3 DNA reads TGCGCCAGCAGCCACTTAAGCGGGAGGAGCTCCTACAATGAGCAGTTCTTC.

The chain couples TRBV4-3 to TRBJ2-1, with a possible D match to TRBD1 (6 bases). The CDR3 extends over 16 amino acids. V gave up 0 bases and J gave up 3 bases, with 12 bases separating them. Germline V gene lookup returns CDR1 LGHNA and CDR2 YSLEER. The CDR3 region is CASSQDRQGNYNEQFF. The CDR3 region has the DNA TGCGCCAGCAGCCAAGATAGGCAGGGGAACTACAATGAGCAGTTCTTC.

This chain joins TRBV10-1 and TRBJ1-3; D is possibly TRBD1 (5 bases). V gave up 6 bases and J gave up 5 bases, with 8 bases separating them. The CDR3 is 12 residues long. CDR1 is WNHNN and CDR2 is SYGVQD in the germline V gene (reference sequence). The CDR3 loop is CASSQGRNTIYF. The CDR3 coding sequence is TGCGCCAGCAGCCAGGGAAGAAACACCATATATTTT.

The gene calls are TRBV28 and TRBJ2-3; TRBD2 might be the D (5 bases). Trimming took 6 bases from V and 6 from J, leaving 16 bases between them. The CDR3 extends over 14 amino acids. Germline CDR1 reads MDHEN; CDR2 reads SYDVKM. The CDR3 DNA reads as TGTGCCAGCAGCCACCCGGACCGAGGGGATACGCAGTATTTT. Residues: CASSHPDRGDTQYF.

The rearrangement joins TRBV2 to TRBJ2-7; 10 nucleotides align to TRBD2. V shed 4 bases, J shed 3 bases, and the junction held 9 bases outside the gene matches. There are 16 residues in the CDR3. Germline values: CDR1 SNHLY, CDR2 FYNNEI. The CDR3 is CASSGIPSGRIYEQYF. CDR3 in DNA: TGTGCCAGCAGTGGCATCCCTAGCGGGAGAATCTACGAGCAGTACTTC.

The CDR3 protein is CASSLALAGDEQYF. CDR3 in DNA: TGTGCCAGCAGCTTAGCACTAGCGGGAGACGAGCAGTACTTC. The gene calls are TRBV7-2 and TRBJ2-7; 11 bases agree with TRBD2. The V gene end was trimmed by 0 bases and the J gene end by 5 bases; junction bases not matched to a gene: 0. The CDR3 is made up of 14 amino acids. Germline CDR1 reads SGHTA; CDR2 reads FQGNSA. Looking up the rest from reference TRBV7-2 and TRBJ2-7 gives the full variable domain: GAGVSQSPSNKVTEKGKDVELRCDPISGHTALYWYRQSLGQGLEFLIYFQGNSAPDKSGLPSDRFSAERTGGSVSTLTIQRTQQEDSAVYLCASSLALAGDEQYFGPGTRLTVT.